The clone carrying this T cell receptor beta chain was seen only a few times. This entry belongs to a study of blood T cell repertoires in COVID-19. On the study more broadly: The United States, Italy and Spain supplied acute and convalescent COVID-19 samples. T cells, B-cell-depleted T cells, or PBMCs supplied cDNA or gDNA.

Per the original data handling: Researchers report that nucleated cell counts were estimated from reference gene primer amplification. Assay used: immunoSEQ multiplex PCR; TCRdb lists only in-frame clones, some missing. V and J calls and clone size follow that table, whereas D and trimming were derived from the DNA. The sample comprises around 250,000 clones, just over 85% of which are singletons, and about 3% rests with the top ten. With 2 bases removed from V and 1 base from J, the gap between germline ends came to 16 bases. The CDR3 runs to 16 residues. CDR1 and CDR2 from the germline V gene are SGHDT and YYEEEE.

V and J are TRBV5-6 and TRBJ2-7; possibly TRBD2 for D (7 bases). This receptor was taken from a woman aged 30 to 39 with active or convalescent COVID-19. Specimen: peripheral blood. In DNA form, the CDR3 reads TGTGCCAGCAGCTTTTCCGGGGAGGGGGGTTCCTACGAGCAGTACTTC. Translated: CASSFSGEGGSYEQYF.